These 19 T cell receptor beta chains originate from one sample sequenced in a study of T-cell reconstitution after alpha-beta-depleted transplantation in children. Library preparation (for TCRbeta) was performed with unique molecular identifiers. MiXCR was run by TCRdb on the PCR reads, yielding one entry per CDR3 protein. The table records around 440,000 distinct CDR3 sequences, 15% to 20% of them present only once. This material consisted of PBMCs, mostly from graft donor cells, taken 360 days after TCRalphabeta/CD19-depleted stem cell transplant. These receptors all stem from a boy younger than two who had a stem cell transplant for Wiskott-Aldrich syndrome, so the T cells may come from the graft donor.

CDR3 amino acids: CSAQSGRPYYEQYF. CDR3 nucleotides: TGCAGTGCTCAAAGCGGGAGGCCTTACTACGAGCAGTACTTC. This rearrangement joins TRBV20-1 to TRBJ2-7, with 9 bases aligning to TRBD2. Trimming cost V 5 bases and J 3 bases; bases outside gene matches: 8. CDR3 length equals 14 residues. The germline gives CDR1 DFQATT, CDR2 SNEGSKA (reference sequence).

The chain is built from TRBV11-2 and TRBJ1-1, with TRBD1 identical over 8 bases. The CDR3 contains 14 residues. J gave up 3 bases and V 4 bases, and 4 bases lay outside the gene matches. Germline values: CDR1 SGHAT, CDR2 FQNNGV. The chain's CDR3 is CASSSQGGHTEAFF. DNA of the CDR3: TGTGCCAGCAGCTCACAGGGGGGGCACACTGAAGCTTTCTTT.

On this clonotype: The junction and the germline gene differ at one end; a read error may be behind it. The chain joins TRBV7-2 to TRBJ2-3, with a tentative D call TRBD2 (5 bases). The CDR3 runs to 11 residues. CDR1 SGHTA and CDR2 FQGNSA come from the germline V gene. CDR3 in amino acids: CASRLAITQYF. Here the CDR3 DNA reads TGTGCCAGCAGATTAGCGATCACGCAGTATTTT.

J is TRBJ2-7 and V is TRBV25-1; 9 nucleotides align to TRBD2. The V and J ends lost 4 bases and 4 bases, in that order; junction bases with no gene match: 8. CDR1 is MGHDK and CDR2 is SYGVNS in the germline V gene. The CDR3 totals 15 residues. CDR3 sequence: CASSVAGGPRYEQYF. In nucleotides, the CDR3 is TGTGCCAGCAGTGTTGCGGGAGGGCCTCGATACGAGCAGTACTTC.

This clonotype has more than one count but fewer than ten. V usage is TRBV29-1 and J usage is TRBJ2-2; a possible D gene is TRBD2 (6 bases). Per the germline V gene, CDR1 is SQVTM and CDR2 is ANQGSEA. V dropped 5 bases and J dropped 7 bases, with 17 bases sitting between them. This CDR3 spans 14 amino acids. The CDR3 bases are TGCAGCGTTCGGGGACTGTTAATGAACGGGGAGCTGTTTTTT. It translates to CSVRGLLMNGELFF.

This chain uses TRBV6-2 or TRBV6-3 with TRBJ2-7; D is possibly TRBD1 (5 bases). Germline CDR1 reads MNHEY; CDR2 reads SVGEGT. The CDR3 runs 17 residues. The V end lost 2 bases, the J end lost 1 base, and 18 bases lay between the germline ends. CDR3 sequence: CASSYGVSRATSYEQYF. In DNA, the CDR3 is TGTGCCAGCAGTTACGGGGTAAGCAGGGCGACTTCCTACGAGCAGTACTTC.

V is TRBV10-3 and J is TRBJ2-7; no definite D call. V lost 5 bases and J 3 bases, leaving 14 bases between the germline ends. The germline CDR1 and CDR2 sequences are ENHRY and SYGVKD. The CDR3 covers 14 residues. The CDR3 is CAISFAAGIYEQYF. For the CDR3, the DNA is TGTGCCATCAGTTTTGCAGCAGGAATCTACGAGCAGTACTTC.

CDR3: CSVGDPGTTSNTGELFF. The CDR3 DNA reads TGCAGCGTTGGGGACCCCGGGACAACTTCGAACACCGGGGAGCTGTTTTTT. This sequence joins TRBV29-1 and TRBJ2-2, with TRBD1 as a possible D gene (6 bases). V was cut by 4 bases and J by 0 bases, with 18 bases left in between. This CDR3 has 17 residues. Germline V lookup: CDR1 SQVTM, CDR2 ANQGSEA.

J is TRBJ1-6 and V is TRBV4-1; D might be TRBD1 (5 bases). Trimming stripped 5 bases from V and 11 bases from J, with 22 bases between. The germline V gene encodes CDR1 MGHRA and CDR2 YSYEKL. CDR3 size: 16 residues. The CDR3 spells CASSLQTGTGGPPLHF. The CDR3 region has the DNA TGCGCCAGCAGCTTACAAACCGGGACTGGGGGTCCACCCCTCCACTTT.

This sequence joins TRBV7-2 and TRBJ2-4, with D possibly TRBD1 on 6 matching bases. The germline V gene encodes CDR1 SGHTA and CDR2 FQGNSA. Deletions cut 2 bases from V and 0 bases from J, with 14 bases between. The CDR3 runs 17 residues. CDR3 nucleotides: TGTGCCAGCAGCTTAAGGGGGACAACTATAGCCAAAAACATTCAGTACTTC. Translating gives CASSLRGTTIAKNIQYF. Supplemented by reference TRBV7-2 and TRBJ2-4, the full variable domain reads GAGVSQSPSNKVTEKGKDVELRCDPISGHTALYWYRQSLGQGLEFLIYFQGNSAPDKSGLPSDRFSAERTGGSVSTLTIQRTQQEDSAVYLCASSLRGTTIAKNIQYFGAGTRLSVL.

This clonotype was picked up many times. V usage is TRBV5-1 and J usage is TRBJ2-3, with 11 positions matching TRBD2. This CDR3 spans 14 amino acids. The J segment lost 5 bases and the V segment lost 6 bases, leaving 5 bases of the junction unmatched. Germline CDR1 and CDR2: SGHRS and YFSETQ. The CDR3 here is CASNGLAGGDTQYF. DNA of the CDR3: TGCGCCAGCAACGGACTAGCGGGTGGAGATACGCAGTATTTT.

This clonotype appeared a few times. CDR3 sequence reads: CASSLAWDGYEQYF. The CDR3 coding sequence is TGCGCCAGCAGCTTGGCGTGGGACGGCTACGAGCAGTACTTC. The chain couples TRBV5-1 to TRBJ2-7; D possibly matches TRBD1 or TRBD2 (5 bases each). Germline CDR1 reads SGHRS; CDR2 reads YFSETQ. This CDR3 contains 14 residues. Deletions cut 0 bases from V and 3 bases from J, with 10 bases between.

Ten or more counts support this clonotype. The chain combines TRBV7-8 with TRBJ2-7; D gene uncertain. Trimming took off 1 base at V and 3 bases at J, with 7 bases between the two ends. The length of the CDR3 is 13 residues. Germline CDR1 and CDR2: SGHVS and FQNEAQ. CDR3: CASSLGPHYEQYF. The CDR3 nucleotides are TGTGCCAGCAGCTTAGGCCCCCACTACGAGCAGTACTTC.

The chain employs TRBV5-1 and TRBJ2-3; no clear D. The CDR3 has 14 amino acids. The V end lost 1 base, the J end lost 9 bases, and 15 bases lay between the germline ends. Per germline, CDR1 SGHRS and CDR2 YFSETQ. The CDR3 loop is CASSLLGYAPTQYF. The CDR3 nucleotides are TGCGCCAGCAGCTTGTTGGGTTACGCTCCGACGCAGTATTTT.

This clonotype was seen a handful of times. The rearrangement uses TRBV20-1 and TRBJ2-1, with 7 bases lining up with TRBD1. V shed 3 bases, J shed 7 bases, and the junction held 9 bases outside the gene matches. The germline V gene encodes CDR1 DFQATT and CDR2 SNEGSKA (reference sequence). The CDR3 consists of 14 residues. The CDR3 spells CSARQQGKLNEQFF. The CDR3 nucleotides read TGCAGTGCTAGGCAACAGGGGAAGTTGAATGAGCAGTTCTTC.

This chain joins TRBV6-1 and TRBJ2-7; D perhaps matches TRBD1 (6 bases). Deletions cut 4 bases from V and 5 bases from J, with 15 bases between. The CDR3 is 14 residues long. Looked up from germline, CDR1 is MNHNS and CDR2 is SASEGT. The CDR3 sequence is CASSAWDTLNEQYF. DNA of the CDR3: TGTGCCAGCAGTGCATGGGACACCCTCAACGAGCAGTACTTC.

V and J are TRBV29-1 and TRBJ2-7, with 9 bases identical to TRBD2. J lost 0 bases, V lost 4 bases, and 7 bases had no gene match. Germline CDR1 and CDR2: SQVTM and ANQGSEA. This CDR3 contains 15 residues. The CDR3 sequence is CSVGGSGGTSYEQYF. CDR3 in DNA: TGCAGCGTTGGAGGGAGCGGGGGGACCTCCTACGAGCAGTACTTC.

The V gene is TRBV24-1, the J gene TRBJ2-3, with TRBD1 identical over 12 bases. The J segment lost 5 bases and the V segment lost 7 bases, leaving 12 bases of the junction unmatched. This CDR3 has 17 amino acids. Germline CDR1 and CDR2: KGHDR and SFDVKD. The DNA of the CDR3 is TGTGCCACCAGCCCCCTGTCAGGGACAGGGGGCTTAGATACGCAGTATTTT. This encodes CATSPLSGTGGLDTQYF.

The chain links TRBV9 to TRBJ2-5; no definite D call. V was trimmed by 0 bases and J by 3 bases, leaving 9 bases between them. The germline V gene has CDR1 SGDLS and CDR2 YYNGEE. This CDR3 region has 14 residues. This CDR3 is CASSVVAGEETQYF. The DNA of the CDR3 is TGTGCCAGCAGCGTAGTGGCAGGTGAAGAGACCCAGTACTTC.